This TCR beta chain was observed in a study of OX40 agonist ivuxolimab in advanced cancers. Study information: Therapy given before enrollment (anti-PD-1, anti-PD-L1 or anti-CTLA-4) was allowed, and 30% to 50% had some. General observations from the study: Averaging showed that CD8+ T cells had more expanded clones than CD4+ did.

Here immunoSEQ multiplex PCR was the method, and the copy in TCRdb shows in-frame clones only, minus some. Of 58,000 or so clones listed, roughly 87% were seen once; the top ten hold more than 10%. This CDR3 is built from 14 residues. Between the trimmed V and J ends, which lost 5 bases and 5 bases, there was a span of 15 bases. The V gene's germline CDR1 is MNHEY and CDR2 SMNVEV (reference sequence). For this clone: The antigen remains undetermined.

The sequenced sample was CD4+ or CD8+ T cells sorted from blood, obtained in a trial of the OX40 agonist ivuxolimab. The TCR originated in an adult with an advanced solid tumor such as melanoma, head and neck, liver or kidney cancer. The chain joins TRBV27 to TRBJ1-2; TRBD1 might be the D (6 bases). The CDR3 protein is CASSPPDSLYGYTF. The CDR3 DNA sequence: TGTGCCAGCAGTCCCCCGGACAGCCTTTATGGCTACACCTTC.